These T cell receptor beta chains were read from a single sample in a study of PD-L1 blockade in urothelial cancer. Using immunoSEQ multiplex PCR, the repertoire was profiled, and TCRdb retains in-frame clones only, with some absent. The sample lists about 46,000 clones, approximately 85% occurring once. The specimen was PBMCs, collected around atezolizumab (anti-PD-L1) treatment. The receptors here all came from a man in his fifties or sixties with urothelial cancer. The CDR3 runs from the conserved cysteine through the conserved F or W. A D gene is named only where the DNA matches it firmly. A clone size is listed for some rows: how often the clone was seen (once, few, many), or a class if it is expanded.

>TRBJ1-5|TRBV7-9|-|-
TGTGCCAGCAGCTTATTTGGGGCAGGGTTGATCAATCAGCCCCAGCATTTT
CASSLFGAGLINQPQHF
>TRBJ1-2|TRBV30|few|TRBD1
TGTGCCTGGAGTCGAGACAGGGGGGCCACCTTC
CAWSRDRGATF
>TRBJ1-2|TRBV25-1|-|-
TGTGCCAGCAGTGATCGAGTAGATGGCTACACCTTC
CASSDRVDGYTF
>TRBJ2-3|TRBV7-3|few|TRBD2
TGTGCCAGCAGCCCCAGCGGGGGGTCAAATACGCAGTATTTT
CASSPSGGSNTQYF
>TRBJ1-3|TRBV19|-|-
TGTGCCAGTAGTCTGACAGGAAACACCATATATTTT
CASSLTGNTIYF
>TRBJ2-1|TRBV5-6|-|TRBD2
TGTGCCAGCAGCTTTGGCCTAGCGGGAATCTCCTACAATGAGCAGTTCTTC
CASSFGLAGISYNEQFF
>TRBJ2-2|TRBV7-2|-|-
TGTGCCAGCAGCAATAGCCCCGGGTCCCGAGCCGGGGAGCTGTTTTTT
CASSNSPGSRAGELFF
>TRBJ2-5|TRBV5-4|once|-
TGTGCCAGCAGCTTTGCGGGACCTGCAAAGTACCAAGAGACCCAGTACTTC
CASSFAGPAKYQETQYF
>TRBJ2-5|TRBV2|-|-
TGTGCCAGCAGTGAGGTACTCGTCCAAGAGACCCAGTACTTC
CASSEVLVQETQYF
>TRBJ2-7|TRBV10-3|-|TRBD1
TGTGCCTCCCGGGGGGACAGGGTAGCCGAGCAGTACTTC
CASRGDRVAEQYF
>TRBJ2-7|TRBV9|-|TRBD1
TGTGCCAGCAGCGTAGGGACAGGGGGAGCCTACGAGCAGTACTTC
CASSVGTGGAYEQYF